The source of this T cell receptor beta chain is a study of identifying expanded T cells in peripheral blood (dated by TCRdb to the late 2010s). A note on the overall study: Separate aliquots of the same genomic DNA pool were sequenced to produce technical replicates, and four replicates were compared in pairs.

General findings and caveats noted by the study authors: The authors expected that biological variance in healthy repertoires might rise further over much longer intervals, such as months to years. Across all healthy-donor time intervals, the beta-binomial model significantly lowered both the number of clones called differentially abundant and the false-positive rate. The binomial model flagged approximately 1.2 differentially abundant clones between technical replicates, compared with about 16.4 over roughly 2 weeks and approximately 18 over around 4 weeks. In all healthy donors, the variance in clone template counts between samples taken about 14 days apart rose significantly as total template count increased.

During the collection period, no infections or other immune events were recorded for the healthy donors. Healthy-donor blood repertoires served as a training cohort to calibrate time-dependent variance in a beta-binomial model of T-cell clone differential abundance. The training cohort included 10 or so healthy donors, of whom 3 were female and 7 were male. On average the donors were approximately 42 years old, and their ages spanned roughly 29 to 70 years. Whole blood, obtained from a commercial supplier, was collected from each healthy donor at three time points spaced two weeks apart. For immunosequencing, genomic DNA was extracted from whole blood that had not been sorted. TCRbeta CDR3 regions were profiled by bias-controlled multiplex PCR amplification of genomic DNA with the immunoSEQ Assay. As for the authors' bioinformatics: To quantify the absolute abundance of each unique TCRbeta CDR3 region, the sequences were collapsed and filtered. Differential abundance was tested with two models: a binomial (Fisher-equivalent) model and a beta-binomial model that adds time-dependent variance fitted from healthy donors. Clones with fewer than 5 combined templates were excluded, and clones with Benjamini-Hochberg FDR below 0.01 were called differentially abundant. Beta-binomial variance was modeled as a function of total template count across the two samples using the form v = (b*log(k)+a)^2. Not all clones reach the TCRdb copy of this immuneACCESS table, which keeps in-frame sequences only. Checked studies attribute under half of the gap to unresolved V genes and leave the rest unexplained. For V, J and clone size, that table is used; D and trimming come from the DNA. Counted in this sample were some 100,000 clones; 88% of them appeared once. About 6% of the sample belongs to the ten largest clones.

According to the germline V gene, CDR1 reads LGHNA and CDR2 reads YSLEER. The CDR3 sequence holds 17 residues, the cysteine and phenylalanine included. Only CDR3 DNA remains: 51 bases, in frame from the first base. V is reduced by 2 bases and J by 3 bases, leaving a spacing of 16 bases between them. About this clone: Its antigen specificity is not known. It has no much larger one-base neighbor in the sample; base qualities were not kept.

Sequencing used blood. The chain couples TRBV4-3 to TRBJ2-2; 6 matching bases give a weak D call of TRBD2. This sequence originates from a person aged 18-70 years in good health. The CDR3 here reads CASSQMGGVRDTGELFF. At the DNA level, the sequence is TGCGCCAGCAGCCAAATGGGCGGGGTTAGGGACACCGGGGAGCTGTTTTTT.